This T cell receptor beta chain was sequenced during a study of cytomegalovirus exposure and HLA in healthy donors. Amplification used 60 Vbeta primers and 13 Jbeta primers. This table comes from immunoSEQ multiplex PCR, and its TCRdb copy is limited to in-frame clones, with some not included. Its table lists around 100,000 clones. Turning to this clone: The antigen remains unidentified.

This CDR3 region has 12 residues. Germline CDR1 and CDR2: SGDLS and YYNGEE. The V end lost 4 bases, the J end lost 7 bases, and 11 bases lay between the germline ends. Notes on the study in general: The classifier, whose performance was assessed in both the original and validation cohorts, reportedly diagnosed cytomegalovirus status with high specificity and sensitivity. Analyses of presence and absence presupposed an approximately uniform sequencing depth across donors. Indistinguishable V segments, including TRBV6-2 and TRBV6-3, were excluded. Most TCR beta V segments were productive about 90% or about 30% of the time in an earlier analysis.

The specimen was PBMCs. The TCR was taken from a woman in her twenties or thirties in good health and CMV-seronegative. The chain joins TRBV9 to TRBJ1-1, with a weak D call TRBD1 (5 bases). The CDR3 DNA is TGTGCCAGCAGCCCCCGTAGGGGTGAAGCTTTCTTT. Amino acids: CASSPRRGEAFF.